This T cell receptor beta chain was captured in a study of T cells in Graves' hyperthyroidism and ophthalmopathy. Broader study findings: Most thyroid clonotypes expanded above 0.001 appeared in blood too.

The CDR3 consists of 11 residues. CDR1 is SEHNR, CDR2 FQNEAQ, per germline (reference sequence). V was trimmed by 2 bases and J by 10 bases, leaving 8 bases between them. Notes on this clonotype: What it recognizes is unknown.

Amplification yielded TCR beta CDR3 regions, with RNA transcripts as the source. A first-round RT-PCR of the TCR CDR3 used the HTBI primer set. TCRdb re-derived calls from the multiplex PCR reads in MiXCR, one entry per CDR3 protein. In the table there are some 700,000 distinct CDR3 sequences, around 16% of which are singletons. Absent ophthalmopathy progression within 18 months defined stable Graves' hyperthyroidism. Patients were excluded because of uncontrolled infection, other autoimmune disease, pregnancy or lactation. Based on clinical symptoms, serum thyroxine and TRAb, thyroid ultrasound and orbital computed tomography, diagnoses were reached.

The sequencing input was blood. The sequence derives from a man between 50 and 59 years old with Graves' hyperthyroidism. The chain recombines TRBV7-9 with TRBJ1-2; no reliable D call. The CDR3 spells CASSLLEIYTF. The CDR3 DNA is TGTGCCAGCAGCTTACTGGAGATCTACACCTTC.